What follows are 26 T cell receptor beta chains derived from one specimen sequenced in a study of beta chain features in type 1 diabetes. Expressed TCRB transcripts were sequenced because the isolated RNA had all been reverse transcribed beforehand. Some clones are missing from TCRdb's copy, which holds only in-frame ones; the method was immunoSEQ multiplex PCR. The sample lists nearly 350,000 clones, around 7.6% occurring once. Specimen: central memory CD4+ T cells from blood. The source of these receptors is a young woman in good health.

The rearrangement uses TRBV18 and TRBJ2-4; D is unclear. The CDR3 consists of 13 residues. V was pared by 1 base and J by 1 base, with 2 bases between. Germline values: CDR1 KGHSH, CDR2 LQKENI. This chain's CDR3 is CASSPRAKNIQYF. For the CDR3, the DNA is TGTGCCAGCTCACCACGGGCCAAAAACATTCAGTACTTC. The full variable domain, rest sourced from reference TRBV18 and TRBJ2-4, is NAGVMQNPRHLVRRRGQEARLRCSPMKGHSHVYWYRQLPEEGLKFMVYLQKENIIDESGMPKERFSAEFPKEGPSILRIQQVVRGDSAAYFCASSPRAKNIQYFGAGTRLSVL.

The V and J genes are TRBV7-2 and TRBJ2-2; a weak D match, TRBD2 (5 bases). Between the trimmed V and J ends, which lost 5 bases and 5 bases, there was a span of 21 bases. The CDR3 covers 17 residues. CDR1 and CDR2 (germline): SGHTA, FQGNSA. The CDR3: CASSPVLSGRPTGELFF. In DNA form, the CDR3 reads TGTGCCAGCAGCCCGGTACTAAGTGGGAGACCTACCGGGGAGCTGTTTTTT.

This chain links TRBV6-5 with TRBJ1-2; D may be TRBD1 (6 bases). Trimming removed 5 bases from V and 8 bases from J, with 21 bases in between. From germline, CDR1 is MNHEY and CDR2 SVGAGI. CDR3 length equals 15 residues. For the CDR3, the DNA is TGTGCCAGCAGTCCGAGGACGGGAGGGGGATACGGCTACACCTTC. As protein: CASSPRTGGGYGYTF.

This clone has more than one count but fewer than ten. The chain uses TRBV7-8 and TRBJ2-3, with D perhaps matching TRBD1 or TRBD2 (6 bases each). CDR1 SGHVS and CDR2 FQNEAQ come from the germline V gene. CDR3 length: 18 residues. The germline V and J ends were trimmed by 5 bases and 0 bases, with 21 bases remaining between them. The chain's CDR3 is CASSPNSLTGLSTDTQYF. In nucleotides, the CDR3 is TGTGCCAGCAGCCCTAACTCTTTGACAGGACTAAGCACAGATACGCAGTATTTT.

This clone was detected ten times or more. This rearrangement joins TRBV15 to TRBJ2-2; maybe TRBD1 (6 bases). Trimming took 4 bases from V and 4 from J, leaving 10 bases between them. The germline V gene has CDR1 LNHNV and CDR2 YYDKDF (reference sequence). There are 14 residues in the CDR3. The CDR3 DNA reads TGTGCCACCAGCAAGGACAGACCCACCGGGGAGCTGTTTTTT. Its translation is CATSKDRPTGELFF.

The chain employs TRBV28 and TRBJ1-2; TRBD1 might be the D (6 bases). V was trimmed by 6 bases and J by 6 bases, leaving 17 bases between them. The CDR3 runs to 14 residues. Germline CDR1 MDHEN, CDR2 SYDVKM. CDR3 loop: CASSLGGGYNGYTF. In DNA form, the CDR3 reads TGTGCCAGCAGCTTAGGAGGGGGATACAATGGCTACACCTTC.

This clone was detected a few times. V usage is TRBV11-3 and J usage is TRBJ2-1; 9 nucleotides match TRBD2. The trim removed 3 bases at V and 8 bases at J, leaving 2 bases unmatched. In germline, CDR1 is SGHNT, CDR2 YENEEA. The CDR3 length is 13 residues. CDR3 sequence reads: CASSFSGSYEQFF. DNA for the CDR3: TGTGCCAGCAGCTTTAGCGGGAGCTATGAGCAGTTCTTC.

V usage is TRBV7-2 and J usage is TRBJ2-7, with D perhaps TRBD1 (5 bases). Trimming left V 5 bases short and J 2 bases short, with 16 bases between. The V gene's germline CDR1 is SGHTA and CDR2 FQGNSA. The CDR3 is 15 amino acids. The CDR3 coding sequence is TGTGCCAGCAGCCCCCGTCCCGACAGTGCCTACGAGCAGTACTTC. Amino acids: CASSPRPDSAYEQYF.

This clone was picked up a small number of times. This chain links TRBV6-5 with TRBJ2-1; no clear D gene. From germline, CDR1 is MNHEY and CDR2 SVGAGI. CDR3 length equals 11 residues. V was shortened by 5 bases and J by 12 bases, with 11 bases between the two germline ends. The CDR3 DNA sequence: TGTGCCAGCAGTGATACCTACGGGCAGTTCTTC. Encoded protein: CASSDTYGQFF.

In regard to this clone: This sample includes further DNA sequences coding for the same CDR3. CDR3 in amino acids: CASSLESDTQYF. The CDR3 DNA is TGCGCCAGCAGCTTGGAGTCAGATACGCAGTATTTT. The chain combines TRBV5-1 with TRBJ2-3; D remains ambiguous. The germline V gene encodes CDR1 SGHRS and CDR2 YFSETQ. This CDR3 is 12 amino acids long. Trimming pared 0 bases from V and 4 bases from J, leaving 3 bases between.

The chain joins TRBV18 to TRBJ2-6; 8 bases map to TRBD1. The CDR3 sequence is 19 residues long. Germline assignment: CDR1 KGHSH and CDR2 LQKENI. Trimming at V came to 4 bases and at J to 1 base, leaving 12 bases not matched to a gene. CDR3 sequence reads: CASSLKTGTGVSGANVLTF. CDR3 coding DNA: TGTGCCAGCTCACTAAAAACCGGGACAGGCGTTTCTGGGGCCAACGTCCTGACTTTC.

The V and J genes are TRBV28 and TRBJ1-2; 8 bases fit TRBD1. Germline-derived CDR1 and CDR2 are MDHEN and SYDVKM. This CDR3 has 15 residues. The trim removed 1 base at V and 7 bases at J, leaving 8 bases unmatched. CDR3 residues: CASSLFAGGIFGYTF. The CDR3 DNA sequence: TGTGCCAGCAGTTTATTTGCAGGGGGCATTTTTGGCTACACCTTC.

This clone occurred a few times. The chain uses TRBV4-2 and TRBJ2-6, with 7 nucleotides matching TRBD1. V shed 5 bases and J 2 bases; nucleotides not matched to a gene: 6. Germline V CDR1 and CDR2: LGHNA, YNFKEQ. CDR3 length: 16 amino acids. The CDR3: CASSETGVPGANVLTF. CDR3 bases: TGTGCCAGCAGCGAAACAGGGGTTCCTGGGGCCAACGTCCTGACTTTC.

This clone has a handful of counts. The V call is TRBV2, the J call TRBJ2-1; tentatively, D is TRBD1 or TRBD2 (5 bases each). Trimming took 8 bases from V and 7 from J, leaving 18 bases between them. This CDR3 is built from 14 residues. Germline V CDR1 and CDR2: SNHLY, FYNNEI. The CDR3 region has the DNA TGTGCCAGCGGCCAATTTCGGGACCCTAATGAGCAGTTCTTC. Its translation is CASGQFRDPNEQFF.

The gene calls are TRBV7-8 and TRBJ1-4; no firm D call. CDR3 size: 14 residues. Germline loops: CDR1 SGHVS, CDR2 FQNEAQ. Trimming left V 8 bases short and J 8 bases short, with 18 bases between. The CDR3 DNA sequence: TGTGCCAGCTCACACGTTGGGTTGGGGGAAAAACTGTTTTTT. It codes for CASSHVGLGEKLFF.

This clone has just a few counts. The chain uses TRBV29-1 and TRBJ2-3, with 10 bases fitting TRBD2. The CDR3 runs to 16 residues. With 4 bases clipped from V and 3 bases from J, the junction kept 10 bases outside the gene matches. The germline V gene encodes CDR1 SQVTM and CDR2 ANQGSEA. CDR3 bases: TGCAGCGTTGGGGGGGGATCTAGCGGGAGAACAGATACGCAGTATTTT. It is translated as CSVGGGSSGRTDTQYF.

The chain carries TRBV7-3 and TRBJ2-1; D possibly matches TRBD1 or TRBD2 (5 bases each). Germline assignment: CDR1 SGHTA and CDR2 FQGTGA. Trimming cost V 6 bases and J 7 bases, with 16 bases left between them. The CDR3 totals 14 residues. CDR3 sequence (DNA): TGTGCCAGCAGTCCCGGGGCTAGCATGAATGAGCAGTTCTTC. This encodes CASSPGASMNEQFF.

The chain joins TRBV7-2 to TRBJ1-4; unclear D gene. V lost 5 bases to trimming and J lost 4 bases, with 11 bases between them. CDR1 and CDR2 (germline): SGHTA, FQGNSA. This CDR3 contains 14 residues. CDR3 sequence (DNA): TGTGCCAGCAGCCCTCCAGGACTTAATGAAAAACTGTTTTTT. This translates into CASSPPGLNEKLFF.

The chain is built from TRBV11-2 and TRBJ2-7; D ambiguous. V was clipped by 0 bases and J by 5 bases, with 8 bases between them. Germline lookup yields CDR1 SGHAT and CDR2 FQNNGV. This CDR3 spans 13 amino acids. Here the CDR3 reads CASSLDLSNEQYF. CDR3 DNA: TGTGCCAGCAGCTTAGATCTCAGTAACGAGCAGTACTTC.

This clone occurred a few times. Other DNA variants within this sample encode the same CDR3. The gene calls are TRBV7-9 and TRBJ2-7, with D uncertain. Trimming took off 3 bases at V and 0 bases at J, with 9 bases between the two ends. The CDR3 loop spans 14 amino acids. Germline CDR1 reads SEHNR; CDR2 reads FQNEAQ (reference sequence). CDR3 protein: CASSLNSGSYEQYF. In DNA form, the CDR3 reads TGTGCCAGCAGCTTGAATTCTGGCTCCTACGAGCAGTACTTC.

This clone occurred a few times. This chain joins TRBV4-2 and TRBJ2-3, with D unclear. The ends were cut back, 0 bases at V and 0 bases at J, with 4 bases in the middle. Per germline, CDR1 LGHNA and CDR2 YNFKEQ. The CDR3 is made up of 14 amino acids. CDR3 sequence reads: CASSQDSSTDTQYF. In DNA form, the CDR3 reads TGTGCCAGCAGCCAAGATTCTAGCACAGATACGCAGTATTTT.

The chain uses TRBV5-1 and TRBJ2-4; D is unresolved. CDR3 length equals 13 residues. CDR1 is SGHRS, CDR2 YFSETQ, per germline. V lost 6 bases to trimming and J lost 4 bases, with 11 bases between them. The CDR3 sequence: CASTGPDKNIQYF. The CDR3 bases are TGCGCCAGCACCGGGCCAGATAAAAACATTCAGTACTTC.

This clone has more than one count but fewer than ten. The rearrangement joins TRBV2 to TRBJ1-2; a weak D match, TRBD1 (6 bases). V was shortened by 6 bases and J by 2 bases, with 13 bases between the two germline ends. The germline CDR1 and CDR2 sequences are SNHLY and FYNNEI. The CDR3 is 14 residues long. DNA of the CDR3: TGTGCCAGCAGAAGAACAGGGATGAACTATGGCTACACCTTC. It specifies CASRRTGMNYGYTF.

The sample holds a few counts of this clone. The rearrangement uses TRBV20-1 and TRBJ2-3, with D maybe TRBD2 (6 bases). Germline V lookup: CDR1 DFQATT, CDR2 SNEGSKA (reference sequence). The CDR3 loop spans 11 amino acids. The V and J ends lost 8 bases and 1 base respectively, with 7 bases between them. CDR3 in DNA: TGCAGTCCGGGGGGCACAGATACGCAGTATTTT. Residues: CSPGGTDTQYF.

This clone was seen ten or more times. The chain links TRBV6-1 to TRBJ1-5, with D uncertain. This CDR3 is built from 15 residues. Trimming removed 5 bases from V and 6 bases from J, with 17 bases in between. In germline, CDR1 is MNHNS, CDR2 SASEGT. The CDR3 region is CASSQDLLSSQPQHF. The CDR3 nucleotides are TGTGCCAGCAGTCAGGACTTGTTGTCCAGTCAGCCCCAGCATTTT.

This clone occurred a few times. This chain joins TRBV25-1 and TRBJ2-5; D is uncertain. Trimming cost V 2 bases and J 4 bases, with 5 bases left between them. There are 12 residues in the CDR3. Germline V gene data show CDR1 as MGHDK and CDR2 as SYGVNS. The CDR3 region has the DNA TGTGCCAGCAGTGAAAACATAGAGACCCAGTACTTC. It specifies CASSENIETQYF. Together with reference TRBV25-1 and TRBJ2-5, the CDR3 gives the full variable domain: EADIYQTPRYLVIGTGKKITLECSQTMGHDKMYWYQQDPGMELHLIHYSYGVNSTEKGDLSSESTVSRIRTEHFPLTLESARPSHTSQYLCASSENIETQYFGPGTRLLVL.